This T cell receptor beta chain was sequenced during a study of T cells in women clearing cervical HPV infection. Overall study: Case blood drawn at lesion detection; control blood after infection cleared. Case blood was drawn a median approximately 150 days after lesion detection.

Study results and limitations: A classifier using richness and V gene abundances reached an AUC of approximately 0.79. Cases carried less TRBV6-7 than controls: about 0.1% versus 0.15%.

TCRdb's copy holds only in-frame clones and misses some; the assay was immunoSEQ multiplex PCR. The sample data list roughly 18,000 clones. As to this clone: Its antigen is still unknown. The missing CDR3 end, 3 residues past where the read stops, is filled in from the germline J gene.

The CDR3 has 14 amino acids. Germline V gene sequence: CDR1 MNHNS, CDR2 SASEGT. Deletions cut 3 bases from V and 1 base from J, with 9 bases between. Material: blood buffy coat. This receptor was obtained from a woman aged 18 to 69 with a cervical HPV16 infection that either progressed to CIN3+ or cleared (not recorded which). The J gene is TRBJ1-1, the V gene TRBV6-1, with D possibly matching TRBD1 (5 bases). The CDR3 sequence: CASSDQGGNTEAFF. The sequenced part of the CDR3 DNA is TGTGCCAGCAGTGATCAGGGAGGGAACACTGAA.